This is a list of T cell receptor beta chains from one sample in a study of blood T cells in healthy people across ages. Each CDR3 protein gets one entry after TCRdb re-called the 5' RACE reads with MiXCR. The sample consists of roughly 1.9 million distinct CDR3 sequences, about 39% of them appearing once. The source material was blood. These TCRs come from a human donor in good health. Each CDR3 is given with its conserved first and last residue. The order of the fields is V gene, D gene, J gene, clone size, CDR3 protein, CDR3 DNA. A D gene is named only where the DNA matches it firmly. A clone size is listed for some rows: how often the clone was seen (once, few, many), or a class if it is expanded.

v_gene: TRBV7-9; d_gene: NA; j_gene: TRBJ1-2; abundance: NA; CDR3aa: CASSLAGMAGYTF; CDR3nt: TGTGCCAGCAGCTTAGCGGGGATGGCTGGCTACACCTTC
v_gene: TRBV29-1; d_gene: NA; j_gene: TRBJ2-1; abundance: NA; CDR3aa: CSVEEVDEQFF; CDR3nt: TGCAGCGTTGAAGAAGTAGATGAGCAGTTCTTC
v_gene: TRBV6-6; d_gene: TRBD1; j_gene: TRBJ1-1; abundance: NA; CDR3aa: CAAKDREDTEAFF; CDR3nt: TGTGCCGCAAAGGACAGGGAGGACACTGAAGCTTTCTTT
v_gene: TRBV7-2; d_gene: NA; j_gene: TRBJ2-5; abundance: few; CDR3aa: CASSPQGRTSETQYF; CDR3nt: TGTGCCAGCAGCCCACAGGGTAGAACGTCAGAGACCCAGTACTTC
v_gene: TRBV4-3; d_gene: NA; j_gene: TRBJ1-2; abundance: NA; CDR3aa: CASSQGTDISRGYTF; CDR3nt: TGCGCCAGCAGCCAAGGGACCGACATATCTAGGGGCTACACCTTC
v_gene: TRBV25-1; d_gene: TRBD1; j_gene: TRBJ2-7; abundance: few; CDR3aa: CASSEIGTGLSYEQYF; CDR3nt: TGTGCCAGCAGTGAAATTGGGACAGGCCTCTCCTACGAGCAGTACTTC
v_gene: TRBV12-3/TRBV12-4; d_gene: NA; j_gene: TRBJ1-2; abundance: few; CDR3aa: CASSQNRDGYGYTF; CDR3nt: TGTGCCAGCAGTCAAAACCGGGACGGATATGGCTACACCTTC
v_gene: TRBV3-1; d_gene: NA; j_gene: TRBJ2-3; abundance: NA; CDR3aa: CASQDGGSTDTQYF; CDR3nt: TGTGCCAGCCAAGATGGGGGTAGCACAGATACGCAGTATTTT
v_gene: TRBV20-1; d_gene: NA; j_gene: TRBJ1-5; abundance: NA; CDR3aa: CSAYPGSNQPQHF; CDR3nt: TGCAGTGCTTACCCGGGGAGCAATCAGCCCCAGCATTTT
v_gene: TRBV24-1; d_gene: NA; j_gene: TRBJ1-1; abundance: NA; CDR3aa: CATRDSINTEAFF; CDR3nt: TGTGCCACCCGAGACAGTATTAACACTGAAGCTTTCTTT
v_gene: TRBV20-1; d_gene: TRBD2; j_gene: TRBJ2-7; abundance: NA; CDR3aa: CSAVGTSGTYEQYF; CDR3nt: TGCAGTGCTGTCGGGACTAGCGGTACCTACGAGCAGTACTTC
v_gene: TRBV7-2; d_gene: NA; j_gene: TRBJ2-7; abundance: few; CDR3aa: CASSWVSYSYEQYF; CDR3nt: TGTGCCAGCAGCTGGGTTTCGTACTCCTACGAGCAGTACTTC
v_gene: TRBV6-1; d_gene: NA; j_gene: TRBJ2-7; abundance: few; CDR3aa: CASSEYFSDRAYEQYF; CDR3nt: TGTGCCAGCAGTGAATACTTTTCTGACAGAGCCTACGAGCAGTACTTC
v_gene: TRBV29-1; d_gene: TRBD2; j_gene: TRBJ2-3; abundance: NA; CDR3aa: CSVPGLGSSDTQYF; CDR3nt: TGCAGCGTCCCGGGACTAGGTTCTTCAGATACGCAGTATTTT
v_gene: TRBV4-3; d_gene: NA; j_gene: TRBJ2-6; abundance: NA; CDR3aa: CASGQDRTSWGLRGANVPTF; CDR3nt: TGCGCCAGCGGCCAAGATCGAACTTCGTGGGGGCTGAGGGGGGCCAACGTCCCGACTTTC
v_gene: TRBV28; d_gene: NA; j_gene: TRBJ2-7; abundance: NA; CDR3aa: CASSQNSEQYF; CDR3nt: TGTGCCAGCAGTCAAAATAGCGAGCAGTACTTC
v_gene: TRBV7-2; d_gene: TRBD1; j_gene: TRBJ2-6; abundance: NA; CDR3aa: CASSPGRDRGFQSGANVRTF; CDR3nt: TGTGCCAGCAGCCCCGGGCGTGACAGGGGTTTTCAATCTGGGGCCAACGTCCGGACTTTC
v_gene: TRBV7-9; d_gene: NA; j_gene: TRBJ1-1; abundance: NA; CDR3aa: CASSSWGATGMNTEAFF; CDR3nt: TGTGCCAGCAGCTCATGGGGGGCGACAGGAATGAACACTGAAGCTTTCTTT
v_gene: TRBV10-3; d_gene: NA; j_gene: TRBJ2-7; abundance: NA; CDR3aa: CAIRASVDEQYF; CDR3nt: TGTGCCATCAGGGCTAGCGTCGATGAGCAGTACTTC
v_gene: TRBV12-3/TRBV12-4; d_gene: NA; j_gene: TRBJ2-7; abundance: once; CDR3aa: CASSSLSGRSEQYF; CDR3nt: TGTGCCAGCAGTTCCCTCTCGGGACGTAGCGAGCAGTACTTC
v_gene: TRBV6-5; d_gene: TRBD2; j_gene: TRBJ2-7; abundance: few; CDR3aa: CASSWTSGPFYEQYF; CDR3nt: TGTGCCAGCAGTTGGACTAGCGGGCCTTTTTACGAGCAGTACTTC
v_gene: TRBV20-1; d_gene: TRBD1; j_gene: TRBJ1-2; abundance: few; CDR3aa: CSAREDRESYGYTF; CDR3nt: TGCAGTGCTAGAGAAGACAGGGAAAGCTATGGCTACACCTTC
v_gene: TRBV29-1; d_gene: NA; j_gene: TRBJ1-2; abundance: NA; CDR3aa: CSVADGNYGYTF; CDR3nt: TGCAGCGTCGCGGACGGAAACTATGGCTACACCTTC
v_gene: TRBV4-3; d_gene: NA; j_gene: TRBJ2-1; abundance: NA; CDR3aa: CASSQVGRGSHEQFF; CDR3nt: TGCGCCAGCAGCCAAGTAGGCAGGGGATCGCATGAGCAGTTCTTC
v_gene: TRBV10-3; d_gene: NA; j_gene: TRBJ2-5; abundance: NA; CDR3aa: CAISDRGISGDIRETQYF; CDR3nt: TGTGCCATCAGTGACAGGGGGATTAGCGGGGACATCCGAGAGACCCAGTACTTC
v_gene: TRBV3-1; d_gene: NA; j_gene: TRBJ2-7; abundance: NA; CDR3aa: CASSQVLGAGYEQYF; CDR3nt: TGTGCCAGCAGCCAAGTTCTGGGGGCGGGTTACGAGCAGTACTTC
v_gene: TRBV12-3/TRBV12-4; d_gene: TRBD1; j_gene: TRBJ1-1; abundance: NA; CDR3aa: CASSFWDRTEAFF; CDR3nt: TGTGCCAGCAGTTTTTGGGACAGGACGGAAGCTTTCTTT
v_gene: TRBV25-1; d_gene: NA; j_gene: TRBJ2-3; abundance: NA; CDR3aa: CASSEYIGRRTNQATDTQYF; CDR3nt: TGTGCCAGCAGTGAATATATCGGCAGGAGAACGAATCAAGCCACAGATACGCAGTATTTT
v_gene: TRBV27; d_gene: TRBD1; j_gene: TRBJ1-5; abundance: few; CDR3aa: CASSLSRDREQPQHF; CDR3nt: TGTGCCAGCAGTTTATCAAGGGACAGGGAACAGCCCCAGCATTTT
v_gene: TRBV9; d_gene: NA; j_gene: TRBJ1-2; abundance: NA; CDR3aa: CASSVSDRLYGYTF; CDR3nt: TGTGCCAGCAGCGTAAGTGACAGGCTCTATGGCTACACCTTC
v_gene: TRBV20-1; d_gene: TRBD1; j_gene: TRBJ2-5; abundance: NA; CDR3aa: CSARDRTGAGETQYF; CDR3nt: TGCAGTGCTAGAGATCGCACAGGGGCTGGGGAGACCCAGTACTTC
v_gene: TRBV7-3; d_gene: NA; j_gene: TRBJ2-3; abundance: few; CDR3aa: CASSLGQGLPNTQYF; CDR3nt: TGTGCCAGCAGCTTGGGCCAGGGGTTACCCAATACGCAGTATTTT